The 4 T cell receptor beta chains below all came from one sample that was sequenced in a study of blood T cell repertoires in COVID-19. This table comes from immunoSEQ multiplex PCR, and its TCRdb copy is limited to in-frame clones, with some not included. Among approximately 150,000 clones listed, approximately 82% were seen once. The sample consisted of peripheral blood. These receptors were taken from a woman in her seventies who had recovered from COVID-19.

V usage is TRBV20-1 and J usage is TRBJ2-7; 7 bases agree with TRBD2. CDR1 DFQATT and CDR2 SNEGSKA come from the germline V gene (reference sequence). CDR3 length: 11 residues. V shed 3 bases, J shed 7 bases, and the junction held 3 bases outside the gene matches. The CDR3 is CSASGGWEQYF. CDR3 in DNA: TGCAGTGCTAGCGGGGGGTGGGAGCAGTACTTC.

CDR3 bases: TGTGCCAGCAGACCCCGGGGGGGGCTGAGGACTGAAGCTTTCTTT. Residues: CASRPRGGLRTEAFF. The chain carries TRBV6-5 and TRBJ1-1; D is possibly TRBD1 (6 bases). The CDR3 runs 15 residues. Germline V gene data show CDR1 as MNHEY and CDR2 as SVGAGI. V gave up 6 bases and J gave up 5 bases, with 19 bases separating them.

The genes are TRBV5-1 and TRBJ1-2; the D gene is possibly TRBD1 (5 bases). Germline lookup yields CDR1 SGHRS and CDR2 YFSETQ. This CDR3 spans 16 amino acids. V lost 4 bases, J lost 0 bases, and 16 bases lay in between. The CDR3 spells CASSHSGGVANYGYTF. In DNA form, the CDR3 reads TGCGCCAGCAGCCACTCCGGGGGGGTAGCTAACTATGGCTACACCTTC.

V is TRBV6-5 and J is TRBJ1-2; possibly TRBD1 for D (5 bases). V was clipped by 10 bases and J by 1 base, with 10 bases between them. This CDR3 has 12 amino acids. The germline CDR1 and CDR2 sequences are MNHEY and SVGAGI. The CDR3 region is CATTRVNYGYTF. The DNA for the CDR3 is TGTGCCACCACCAGGGTTAACTATGGCTACACCTTC.